This T cell receptor (beta chain) was sequenced during a study of human T cells and chemical hapten exposure (dated by TCRdb to the early 2020s). At the level of the whole study: For sensitization, 2% DPC in acetone was applied to a 2 cm by 2 cm area of upper inner arm skin. Weekly therapeutic DPC doses were additionally applied to the scalp of patients throughout the roughly 25-week study period. Under 30 alopecia patients gave blood for TCR sequencing at one to four time points (pre-sensitization, 2, 6 and 24 weeks). Blood was sampled from patients pre-sensitization (week 0) and at 2, 6 and about 24 weeks after DPC sensitization. The mostly female patient cohort included alopecia areata with under or over 50% scalp involvement, alopecia totalis and alopecia universalis. Patch testing on the upper back used Finn chambers containing 0.01% DPC, with scoring done after 6 days according to International Contact Dermatitis Research Group standards. Libraries were pooled for sequencing, and variation in per-sample TCR yields was attributed mainly to small differences in library volumes within the pool. Peripheral blood TCR repertoire changes were tracked in vivo in alopecia patients during primary and secondary sensitization to the hapten diphenylcyclopropenone (DPC).

Results the study describes overall, beyond this receptor: Repeated subsampling changed both the strength of the expansion versus patch-test correlation and the threshold at which that correlation became significant. Alopecia, a presumed autoimmune disease, was present in all patients, so the immune response of the patients might differ from that of healthy individuals. The number of TCRs above 1 in 1000 frequency did not change with DPC sensitization; there was no evidence of global repertoire structure alterations. Patch test score correlated positively with the number of PT1 expanded TCRs, reaching significance at thresholds 8, 16 and 32 but not at 4. Compared with pre-sensitization or healthy control sets, expanded TCRs formed significantly more large CDR3 similarity clusters, which is consistent with antigen-driven responses.

The sample's time point label, decoded: patch test 3, about 24 weeks after DPC sensitization. This specimen's treatment or condition label, per the study, means: therapeutic diphenylcyclopropenone sensitization with weekly scalp DPC. At each patch-test visit, blood was drawn before the patch test was applied. Eligible patients were aged 18 to 70, diagnosed with alopecia, deemed suitable for DPC therapy, and excluded if pregnant. Unfractionated whole blood was collected in Tempus Blood RNA tubes, and total RNA was extracted from that blood. Libraries were prepared through RACE. These reads were obtained on a NextSeq 500. During library preparation, unique molecular identifiers were attached to individual cDNA molecules so that TCRs could be counted in a quantitative, reproducible way. Each blood RNA sample was used to sequence both TCR alpha and TCR beta chains. Under the source paper's analysis protocol: Samples had a median of 95,638 TCRs, with a range from roughly 20,000 to 690,600. V, J and CDR3 annotation of the TCR reads was performed with the Decombinator software suite. To make PS versus PT1 abundance plots, every sample was subsampled to the same number of TCRs (28,000). TCRs were defined as expanded if absent before sensitization and observed at least eight times at the 2-week time point. TCRdb's own reprocessing of the public reads used fastp at Q25 and MiXCR and kept productive beta chains. Records with the same CDR3 protein are collapsed into one entry carrying the most frequent genes and DNA. TCRdb's processing, not the study's, gives the V and J calls here. The sample profile shows about 82,000 distinct CDR3 sequences; 10% to 15% of them were found once. The ten largest clones add up to 5.7% of the sample.

This clonotype has only a few counts. Its antigen is unknown. Base qualities were left out, and no much larger clone turns up one base away. The junction carries 9 bases between V and J, which are trimmed by 3 bases and 6 bases respectively. CDR1 and CDR2 are drawn from the germline V gene (reference sequence): LNHDA, SQIVND. The CDR3, cysteine through phenylalanine, is 13 amino acids long. Here the CDR3 DNA is all that survives: 39 bases in frame from base 1. The V gene is TRBV19 and the J gene is TRBJ2-4, with the D segment possibly TRBD1 or TRBD2, each aligning over 5 bases. The TCR was taken from a woman aged 45-65 years with alopecia areata. Some clones in this sample may be carry-over from other donors' samples. Sequencing used whole blood, obtained in connection with sensitization to the hapten diphenylcyclopropenone (DPC). The CDR3 in this case is CASSMRGGNIQYF. The DNA sequence reads TGTGCCAGTAGTATGAGGGGTGGAAACATTCAGTACTTC.